This entry lists 26 T cell receptor beta chains sequenced from one sample in a study of molecular identifiers for immune sequencing clone quantification. TCRdb redid the calling of the PCR reads with MiXCR, one entry per CDR3 protein. Among about 640,000 distinct CDR3 sequences, less than 20% were seen once, and the ten largest hold 0.7% to 1%. Sequenced input: naive CD8+ T cells from blood, with Jurkat cell RNA spiked in. Subset given: FACS-sorted CD8+CD4-CCR7+CD45RA+ naive T cells. The receptors come from a human donor in good health. Some libraries in this study had Jurkat cell RNA spiked in.

This clonotype was seen at least ten times. The rearrangement uses TRBV20-1 and TRBJ1-5; 9 nucleotides match TRBD1. J lost 4 bases, V lost 5 bases, and 6 bases had no gene match. CDR1 DFQATT and CDR2 SNEGSKA come from the germline V gene (reference sequence). CDR3 length: 14 residues. CDR3 in amino acids: CSARPTGGNQPQHF. The DNA of the CDR3 is TGCAGTGCTCGACCGACAGGGGGAAATCAGCCCCAGCATTTT.

This clonotype has only a few counts. The rearrangement links TRBV20-1 to TRBJ2-1; TRBD2 matches at 11 bases. This CDR3 is built from 17 residues. Germline V CDR1 and CDR2: DFQATT, SNEGSKA (reference sequence). Trimming took 5 bases from V and 4 from J; bases not matched to a gene: 13. This chain's CDR3 is CSAPSGGPGGGYNEQFF. The DNA of the CDR3 is TGCAGTGCTCCTAGCGGGGGGCCCGGAGGGGGTTACAATGAGCAGTTCTTC.

Of note for this clonotype: This sequence may be a read error, since a much larger clone differs from it by one base. V is TRBV6-1 and J is TRBJ2-5; possibly TRBD2 for D (5 bases). Germline CDR1 is MNHNS and CDR2 is SASEGT. This CDR3 is built from 17 residues. V was shortened by 4 bases and J by 2 bases, with 20 bases between the two germline ends. In DNA form, the CDR3 reads TGTGCCAGCAGTGGAGCCGCTGTACTAGTTACACAAGAGACCCAGTACTTC. Translated, it gives CASSGAAVLVTQETQYF.

This clonotype was seen many times. The chain links TRBV9 to TRBJ1-4; unclear D gene. Between the trimmed V and J ends, which lost 0 bases and 4 bases, there was a span of 1 base. Per germline, CDR1 SGDLS and CDR2 YYNGEE. The CDR3 contains 12 residues. This CDR3 reads CASSVGNEKLFF. The DNA of the CDR3 is TGTGCCAGCAGCGTAGGTAATGAAAAACTGTTTTTT.

In this sample, this clonotype turned up many times. The chain has TRBV24-1 and TRBJ1-5; D gene ambiguous. The ends were cut back, 5 bases at V and 6 bases at J, with 13 bases in the middle. From germline, CDR1 is KGHDR and CDR2 SFDVKD. The CDR3 spans 14 residues. The CDR3 region has the DNA TGTGCCACCAGTGCCTCGGTAGATTTTCAGCCCCAGCATTTT. Residues: CATSASVDFQPQHF.

This clonotype was seen many times. Written as DNA, the CDR3 is TGCAGTGCTTTCCGCGGCGGTGACTCCTACGAGCAGTACTTC. Protein product: CSAFRGGDSYEQYF. The rearrangement links TRBV20-1 to TRBJ2-7; D is undetermined. The germline V and J ends were trimmed by 5 bases and 0 bases, with 14 bases remaining between them. Germline CDR1 reads DFQATT; CDR2 reads SNEGSKA (reference sequence). CDR3 length equals 14 residues.

This clonotype was detected only a few times. A read error is possible here, since a much larger clone lies one base away. This rearrangement joins TRBV2 to TRBJ1-3; a possible D gene is TRBD1 (6 bases). The CDR3 consists of 20 residues. Germline CDR1 SNHLY, CDR2 FYNNEI. CDR3 amino acids: CASSEEGGGLGVHSENTIYF. CDR3 bases: TGTGCCAGCAGTGAAGAAGGGGGGGGATTGGGGGTGCACTCTGAAAACACCATATATTTT.

In this sample, this clonotype turned up many times. The rearrangement links TRBV29-1 to TRBJ1-1; D not certain. Per germline, CDR1 SQVTM and CDR2 ANQGSEA. The CDR3 is made up of 15 amino acids. Trimming shortened V by 0 bases and J by 3 bases, and 14 bases separated the two germline ends. As DNA, the CDR3 is TGCAGCGTTGAAGATCTGGGGAGGTTTGACACTGAAGCTTTCTTT. Its translation: CSVEDLGRFDTEAFF.

The rearrangement uses TRBV2 and TRBJ1-3; D is unclear. CDR3 length: 14 amino acids. V lost 6 bases and J lost 0, with 9 bases in between. Germline lookup yields CDR1 SNHLY and CDR2 FYNNEI. CDR3 region: CASSNGLSGNTIYF. The CDR3 DNA follows: TGTGCCAGCAGCAACGGGCTCTCTGGAAACACCATATATTTT.

This clonotype was detected many times. The genes are TRBV7-9 and TRBJ1-1; no clear D. Germline V gives CDR1 SEHNR, CDR2 FQNEAQ (reference sequence). This CDR3 contains 12 residues. Trimming removed 3 bases from V and 7 bases from J, with 9 bases in between. The CDR3 region has the DNA TGTGCCAGCAGCTTCCCAGAGAATGAAGCTTTCTTT. It yields the protein CASSFPENEAFF.

This clonotype showed up many times. J is TRBJ2-3 and V is TRBV29-1, with 8 bases matching TRBD1. The trim removed 8 bases at V and 4 bases at J, leaving 8 bases unmatched. The CDR3 runs 13 residues. The germline CDR1 and CDR2 sequences are SQVTM and ANQGSEA. The CDR3 sequence: CSHGAGGSDTQYF. For the CDR3, the DNA is TGCAGCCATGGGGCAGGGGGCTCAGATACGCAGTATTTT.

This clonotype was observed many times. The J gene is TRBJ2-3, the V gene TRBV5-6; weak D call: TRBD1 (5 bases). Deletions cut 5 bases from V and 6 bases from J, with 13 bases between. The CDR3 consists of 13 residues. The germline gives CDR1 SGHDT, CDR2 YYEEEE. CDR3 coding DNA: TGTGCCAGCAGACCCAGGGTCTTGGATACGCAGTATTTT. Its protein product is CASRPRVLDTQYF. The variable domain in full, completed from reference TRBV5-6 and TRBJ2-3, reads DAGVTQSPTHLIKTRGQQVTLRCSPKSGHDTVSWYQQALGQGPQFIFQYYEEEERQRGNFPDRFSGHQFPNYSSELNVNALLLGDSALYLCASRPRVLDTQYFGPGTRLTVL.

This clonotype occurred many times. The chain joins TRBV12-3 or TRBV12-4 to TRBJ2-6; D gene ambiguous. Trimming cost V 0 bases and J 0 bases, with 9 bases left between them. CDR3 length: 17 amino acids. The CDR3 sequence: CASSLAPWNSGANVLTF. Written as DNA, the CDR3 is TGTGCCAGCAGTTTAGCGCCATGGAACTCTGGGGCCAACGTCCTGACTTTC.

Remarks on this clonotype: One end of the junction varies from germline; a read error may be responsible. This chain connects TRBV6-2 or TRBV6-3 to TRBJ2-3, with TRBD2 as a possible D gene (6 bases). The germline V gene has CDR1 MNHEY and CDR2 SVGEGT. The length of the CDR3 is 12 residues. CDR3 amino acids: CASSRGSDMQYF. CDR3 in DNA: TGTGCCAGCAGTCGGGGGAGCGATATGCAGTATTTT.

In regard to this clonotype: A much larger clone lies one base from this, so it may be a read error. The chain recombines TRBV10-2 with TRBJ2-7, with D tentatively TRBD1 (5 bases). Per germline, CDR1 WSHSY and CDR2 SAAADI. Trimming cost V 5 bases and J 3 bases, with 17 bases left between them. The CDR3 runs to 15 residues. The CDR3 bases are TGCGCCAGCAGTAGGTTGTCAGGGCCGAACTACGAGCAGTACTTC. Residues: CASSRLSGPNYEQYF.

This chain links TRBV7-9 with TRBJ2-6, with D perhaps matching TRBD1 or TRBD2 (5 bases each). V dropped 1 base and J dropped 0 bases, with 10 bases sitting between them. CDR1 is SEHNR and CDR2 is FQNEAQ in the germline V gene (reference sequence). The CDR3 covers 17 residues. CDR3 protein: CASSLGDVHSGANVLTF. The CDR3 DNA reads as TGTGCCAGCAGCTTAGGGGACGTCCACTCTGGGGCCAACGTCCTGACTTTC.

Concerning this clonotype itself: Possible read error: a much larger clone is one base away. The chain joins TRBV7-9 to TRBJ2-1; 7 bases fit TRBD2. The germline gives CDR1 SEHNR, CDR2 FQNEAQ (reference sequence). The CDR3 has 15 amino acids. With 5 bases clipped from V and 6 bases from J, the junction kept 10 bases outside the gene matches. This CDR3 is CASSHTAPGGNEQFF. The CDR3 coding sequence is TGTGCCAGCAGCCACACAGCCCCGGGAGGCAATGAGCAGTTCTTC.

This clonotype has at least ten counts. This chain uses TRBV7-2 with TRBJ2-4; 12 bases map to TRBD2. The CDR3 is 17 residues long. The germline V gene encodes CDR1 SGHTA and CDR2 FQGNSA. The trim removed 5 bases at V and 7 bases at J, leaving 12 bases unmatched. The DNA of the CDR3 is TGTGCCAGCAGCATTACCGGGACTAGCGGGTATTATAACATTCAGTACTTC. This translates into CASSITGTSGYYNIQYF. Drawing the rest from reference TRBV7-2 and TRBJ2-4, the complete variable domain is GAGVSQSPSNKVTEKGKDVELRCDPISGHTALYWYRQSLGQGLEFLIYFQGNSAPDKSGLPSDRFSAERTGGSVSTLTIQRTQQEDSAVYLCASSITGTSGYYNIQYFGAGTRLSVL.

This clonotype appeared many times. The chain employs TRBV6-2 or TRBV6-3 and TRBJ1-5; TRBD1 aligns across 7 bases. J was trimmed by 5 bases and V by 6 bases; bases with no gene match: 7. The CDR3 extends over 14 amino acids. Germline CDR1 and CDR2: MNHEY and SVGEGT. Here the CDR3 DNA reads TGTGCCAGCAGCGGCAGGGGGTTGGATCAGCCCCAGCATTTT. The encoded protein is CASSGRGLDQPQHF.

This clonotype was seen repeatedly, ten times or more. CDR3 amino acids: CASSPGLEIYEQYF. As DNA, the CDR3 is TGTGCCAGTAGCCCGGGACTAGAAATCTACGAGCAGTACTTC. The rearrangement uses TRBV19 and TRBJ2-7; TRBD2 matches 8 bases. The CDR3 loop spans 14 amino acids. The germline V gene encodes CDR1 LNHDA and CDR2 SQIVND (reference sequence). Unmatched junction bases numbered 7, after V lost 6 bases and J lost 3 bases.

Concerning this clonotype itself: Its ends do not fully match the called genes, so a read error is possible. The gene calls are TRBV19 and TRBJ1-6, with 8 bases fitting TRBD1. The V gene's germline CDR1 is LNHDA and CDR2 SQIVND (reference sequence). This CDR3 is 13 amino acids long. The CDR3 sequence is CTSNDRGNSPLHF. CDR3 nucleotide sequence: TGTACCAGTAACGACAGGGGCAATTCACCCCTCCACTTT.

On this clonotype: A much larger clone differs by one base, so this may be a read error. The chain combines TRBV12-5 with TRBJ2-3; D not certain. Per the germline V gene, CDR1 is LGHNT and CDR2 is FRNRAP. The CDR3 spans 16 residues. V gave up 0 bases and J gave up 4 bases, with 14 bases separating them. CDR3 residues: CASGLVESANADTQYF. The CDR3 coding sequence is TGTGCTAGTGGTTTGGTAGAATCTGCCAACGCAGATACGCAGTATTTT.

This clonotype has a count of ten or more. The V gene is TRBV4-1, the J gene TRBJ2-5; TRBD2 is a possible D gene (5 bases). There are 13 residues in the CDR3. Per the germline V gene, CDR1 is MGHRA and CDR2 is YSYEKL. The V and J ends lost 4 bases and 3 bases respectively, with 9 bases between them. The CDR3 loop is CASSPGWEETQYF. The CDR3 nucleotides read TGCGCCAGCAGCCCGGGGTGGGAAGAGACCCAGTACTTC.

Details on this clonotype: Possible read error: a much larger clone is one base away. Here the CDR3 DNA reads TGTGCCACCAGCAGAGACGGAAGCACAGATACGCAGTATTTT. It codes for CATSRDGSTDTQYF. The chain joins TRBV15 to TRBJ2-3; the D is unclear. This CDR3 comprises 14 residues. The germline CDR1 and CDR2 sequences are LNHNV and YYDKDF (reference sequence). The V and J ends lost 0 bases and 0 bases respectively, with 4 bases between them.

In its sample, this clonotype was seen once. A much larger clone lies a single base off, so this may be a read error. The rearrangement joins TRBV2 to TRBJ2-3; TRBD2 is a possible D gene (5 bases). CDR1 is SNHLY, CDR2 FYNNEI, per germline. The CDR3 sequence is 15 residues long. Between the trimmed V and J ends, which lost 8 bases and 6 bases, there was a span of 21 bases. The CDR3 DNA sequence: TGTGCCAGCCAAGAGGGAGCGGTAGTAGTCGATACGCAGTATTTT. Its translation: CASQEGAVVVDTQYF.

There are a few counts of this clonotype. The chain's CDR3 is CASSQWQTWTPGNEQFF. The CDR3 DNA is TGCGCCAGCAGCCAATGGCAGACGTGGACCCCCGGTAATGAGCAGTTCTTC. The chain uses TRBV4-3 and TRBJ2-1, with D hard to call. CDR3 length equals 17 residues. Trimming took off 2 bases at V and 7 bases at J, with 21 bases between the two ends. CDR1 LGHNA and CDR2 YSLEER come from the germline V gene.